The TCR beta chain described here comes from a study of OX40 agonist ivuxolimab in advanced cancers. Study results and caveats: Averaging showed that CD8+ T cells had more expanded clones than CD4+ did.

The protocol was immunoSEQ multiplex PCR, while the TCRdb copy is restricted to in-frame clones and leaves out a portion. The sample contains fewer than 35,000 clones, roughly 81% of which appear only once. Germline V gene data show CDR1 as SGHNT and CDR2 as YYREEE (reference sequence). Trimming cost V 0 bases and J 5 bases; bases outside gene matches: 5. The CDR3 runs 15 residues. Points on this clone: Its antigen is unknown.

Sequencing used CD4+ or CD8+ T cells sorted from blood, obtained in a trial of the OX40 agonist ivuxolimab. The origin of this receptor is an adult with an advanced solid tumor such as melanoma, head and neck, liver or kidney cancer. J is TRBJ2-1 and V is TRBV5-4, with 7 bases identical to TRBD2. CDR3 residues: CASSLGAGSNNEQFF. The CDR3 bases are TGTGCCAGCAGCTTGGGAGCGGGGTCTAACAATGAGCAGTTCTTC.